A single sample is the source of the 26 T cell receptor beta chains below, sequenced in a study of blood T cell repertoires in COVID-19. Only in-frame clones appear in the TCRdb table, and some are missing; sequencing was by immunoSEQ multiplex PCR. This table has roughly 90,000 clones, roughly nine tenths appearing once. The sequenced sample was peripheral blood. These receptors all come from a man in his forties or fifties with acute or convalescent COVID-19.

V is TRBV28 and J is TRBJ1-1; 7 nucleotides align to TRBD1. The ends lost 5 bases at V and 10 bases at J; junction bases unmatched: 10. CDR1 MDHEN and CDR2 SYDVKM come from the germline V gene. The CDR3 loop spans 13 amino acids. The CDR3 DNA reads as TGTGCCAGCAGTCCCCCAGGGGGGAAGGGAGCTTTCTTT. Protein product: CASSPPGGKGAFF.

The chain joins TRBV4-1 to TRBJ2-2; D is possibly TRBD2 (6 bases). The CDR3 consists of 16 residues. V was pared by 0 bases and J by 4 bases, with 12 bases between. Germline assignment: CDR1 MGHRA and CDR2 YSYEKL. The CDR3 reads CASSQEGTSSTGELFF. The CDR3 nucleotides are TGCGCCAGCAGCCAAGAAGGCACTAGCTCCACCGGGGAGCTGTTTTTT.

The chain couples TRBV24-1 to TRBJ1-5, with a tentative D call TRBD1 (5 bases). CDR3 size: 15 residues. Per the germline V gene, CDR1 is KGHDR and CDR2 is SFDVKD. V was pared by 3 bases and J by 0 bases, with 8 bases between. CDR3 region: CATSDGALSNQPQHF. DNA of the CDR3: TGTGCCACCAGTGATGGGGCTCTTAGCAATCAGCCCCAGCATTTT.

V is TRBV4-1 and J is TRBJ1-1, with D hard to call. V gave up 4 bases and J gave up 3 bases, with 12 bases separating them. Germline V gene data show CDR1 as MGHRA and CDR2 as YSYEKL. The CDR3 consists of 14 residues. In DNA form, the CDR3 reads TGCGCCAGCAGCCCCTCAAACGGGGACACTGAAGCTTTCTTT. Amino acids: CASSPSNGDTEAFF.

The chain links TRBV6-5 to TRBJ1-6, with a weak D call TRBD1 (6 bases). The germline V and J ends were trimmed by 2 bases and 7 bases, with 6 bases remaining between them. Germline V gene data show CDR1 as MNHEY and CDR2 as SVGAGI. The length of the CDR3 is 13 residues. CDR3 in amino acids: CASSYDRNSPLHF. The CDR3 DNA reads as TGTGCCAGCAGTTACGACAGGAATTCACCCCTCCACTTT.

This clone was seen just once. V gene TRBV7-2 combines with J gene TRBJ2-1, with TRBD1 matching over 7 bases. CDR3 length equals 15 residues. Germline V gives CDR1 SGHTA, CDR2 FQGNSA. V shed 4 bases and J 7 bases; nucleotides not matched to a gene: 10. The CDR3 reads CASSYDWDSPNEQFF. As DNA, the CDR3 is TGTGCCAGCAGCTACGATTGGGACAGCCCAAATGAGCAGTTCTTC.

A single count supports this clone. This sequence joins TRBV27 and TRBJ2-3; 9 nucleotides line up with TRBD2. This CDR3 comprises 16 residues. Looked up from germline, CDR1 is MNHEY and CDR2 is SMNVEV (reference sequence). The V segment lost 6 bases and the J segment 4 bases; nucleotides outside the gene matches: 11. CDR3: CASSFYSGRESDTQYF. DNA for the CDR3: TGTGCCAGCAGCTTTTATAGCGGGAGAGAGTCAGATACGCAGTATTTT.

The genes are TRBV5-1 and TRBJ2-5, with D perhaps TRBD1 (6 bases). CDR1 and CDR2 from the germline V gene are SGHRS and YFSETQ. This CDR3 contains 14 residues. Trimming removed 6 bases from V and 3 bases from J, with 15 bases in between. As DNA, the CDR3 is TGCGCCAGCATGAGAGACGGACAGAAAGAGACCCAGTACTTC. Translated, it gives CASMRDGQKETQYF.

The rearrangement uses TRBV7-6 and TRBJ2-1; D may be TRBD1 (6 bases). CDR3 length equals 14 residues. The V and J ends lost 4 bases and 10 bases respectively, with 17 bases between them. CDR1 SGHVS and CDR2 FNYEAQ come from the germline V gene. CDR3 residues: CASSSPRDNVEQFF. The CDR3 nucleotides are TGTGCCAGCAGCTCGCCTAGGGACAATGTCGAGCAGTTCTTC.

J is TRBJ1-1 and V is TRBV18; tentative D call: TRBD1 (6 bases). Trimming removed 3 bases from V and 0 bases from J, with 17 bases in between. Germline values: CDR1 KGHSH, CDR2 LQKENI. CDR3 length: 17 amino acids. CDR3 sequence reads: CASSPPETGALNTEAFF. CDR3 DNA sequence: TGTGCCAGCTCACCTCCGGAGACAGGAGCCTTGAACACTGAAGCTTTCTTT.

CDR3 residues: CASSLSGTYNEQFF. For the CDR3, the DNA is TGTGCCAGCAGTTTAAGCGGGACCTACAATGAGCAGTTCTTC. The chain has TRBV27 and TRBJ2-1; 7 positions agree with TRBD2. Looked up from germline, CDR1 is MNHEY and CDR2 is SMNVEV (reference sequence). Trimming removed 2 bases from V and 2 bases from J; junction bases left unmatched: 0. The CDR3 contains 14 residues.

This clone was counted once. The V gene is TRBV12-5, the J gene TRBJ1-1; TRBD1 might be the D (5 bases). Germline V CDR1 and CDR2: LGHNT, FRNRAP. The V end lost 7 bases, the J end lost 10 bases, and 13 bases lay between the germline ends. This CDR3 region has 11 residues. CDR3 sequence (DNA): TGTGCTAGTGCCCCGGGGCGGGGAGCTTTCTTT. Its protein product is CASAPGRGAFF.

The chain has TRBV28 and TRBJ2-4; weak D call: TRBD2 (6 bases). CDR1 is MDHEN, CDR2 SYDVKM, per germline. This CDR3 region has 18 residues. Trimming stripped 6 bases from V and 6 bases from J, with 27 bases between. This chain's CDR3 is CASSTVVLAVKGGNIQYF. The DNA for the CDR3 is TGTGCCAGCAGCACGGTGGTCCTAGCCGTCAAGGGAGGAAACATTCAGTACTTC.

The CDR3 here is CASSVFSGEETQYF. CDR3 nucleotide sequence: TGTGCCAGCAGCGTATTTAGCGGGGAAGAGACCCAGTACTTC. The rearrangement links TRBV7-2 to TRBJ2-5; 8 bases map to TRBD2. The CDR3 runs to 14 residues. Germline-derived CDR1 and CDR2 are SGHTA and FQGNSA. After removal of 5 bases from V and 3 bases from J, the junction contained 5 bases not matched to a gene.

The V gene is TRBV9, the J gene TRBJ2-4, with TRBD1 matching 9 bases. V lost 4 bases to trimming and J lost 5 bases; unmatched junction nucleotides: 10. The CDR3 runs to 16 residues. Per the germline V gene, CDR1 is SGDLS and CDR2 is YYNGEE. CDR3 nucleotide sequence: TGTGCCAGCAGCCCTCAACAGGGGGCGTTTCAAAACATTCAGTACTTC. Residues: CASSPQQGAFQNIQYF.

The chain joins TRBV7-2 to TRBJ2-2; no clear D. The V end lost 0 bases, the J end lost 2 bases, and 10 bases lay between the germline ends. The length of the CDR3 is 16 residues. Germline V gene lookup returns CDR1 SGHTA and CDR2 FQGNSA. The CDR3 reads CASSLATQVNTGELFF. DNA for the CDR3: TGTGCCAGCAGCTTAGCGACCCAGGTCAACACCGGGGAGCTGTTTTTT.

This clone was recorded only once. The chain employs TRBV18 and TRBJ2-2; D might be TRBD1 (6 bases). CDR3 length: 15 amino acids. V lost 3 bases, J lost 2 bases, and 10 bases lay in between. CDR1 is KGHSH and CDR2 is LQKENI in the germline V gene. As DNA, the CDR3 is TGTGCCAGCTCACCCATGACAGGAAACACCGGGGAGCTGTTTTTT. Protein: CASSPMTGNTGELFF.

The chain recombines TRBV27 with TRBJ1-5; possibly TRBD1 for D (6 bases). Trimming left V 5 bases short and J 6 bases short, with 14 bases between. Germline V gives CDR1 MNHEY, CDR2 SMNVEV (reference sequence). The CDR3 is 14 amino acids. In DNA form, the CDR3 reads TGTGCCAGCAGTCTCACAGGGTACGTTCAGCCCCAGCATTTT. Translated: CASSLTGYVQPQHF.

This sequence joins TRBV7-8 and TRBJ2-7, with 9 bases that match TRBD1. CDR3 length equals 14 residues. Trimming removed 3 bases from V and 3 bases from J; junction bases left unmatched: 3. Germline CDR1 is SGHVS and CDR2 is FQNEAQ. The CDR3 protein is CASSLGTGHYEQYF. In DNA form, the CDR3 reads TGTGCCAGCAGCTTGGGGACAGGGCACTACGAGCAGTACTTC.

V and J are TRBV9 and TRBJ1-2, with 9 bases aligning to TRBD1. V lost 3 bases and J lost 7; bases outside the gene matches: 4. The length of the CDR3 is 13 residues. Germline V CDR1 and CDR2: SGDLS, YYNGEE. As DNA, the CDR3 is TGTGCCAGCAGCGGGGACAGGGTTTTTGGCTACACCTTC. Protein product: CASSGDRVFGYTF. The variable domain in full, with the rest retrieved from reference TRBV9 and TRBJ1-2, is DSGVTQTPKHLITATGQRVTLRCSPRSGDLSVYWYQQSLDQGLQFLIQYYNGEERAKGNILERFSAQQFPDLHSELNLSSLELGDSALYFCASSGDRVFGYTFGSGTRLTVV.

CDR3 in amino acids: CASSLGQGLARRETQYF. DNA of the CDR3: TGCGCCAGCAGCTTGGGACAGGGACTAGCGCGGCGTGAGACCCAGTACTTC. This chain connects TRBV5-1 to TRBJ2-5; TRBD2 matches at 10 bases. The CDR3 sequence is 17 residues long. Germline lookup yields CDR1 SGHRS and CDR2 YFSETQ. The trim removed 0 bases at V and 5 bases at J, leaving 10 bases unmatched.

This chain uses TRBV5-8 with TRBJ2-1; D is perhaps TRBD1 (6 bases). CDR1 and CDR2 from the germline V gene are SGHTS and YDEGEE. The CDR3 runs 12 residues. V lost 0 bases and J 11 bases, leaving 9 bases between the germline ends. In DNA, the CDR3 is TGTGCCAGCAGCTTGGCCAGGGACAAGCAGTTCTTC. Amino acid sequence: CASSLARDKQFF.

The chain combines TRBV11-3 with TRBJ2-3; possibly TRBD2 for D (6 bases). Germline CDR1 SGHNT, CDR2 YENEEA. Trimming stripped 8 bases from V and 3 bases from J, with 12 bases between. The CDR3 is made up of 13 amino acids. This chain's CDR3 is CASGRGETDTQYF. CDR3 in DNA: TGTGCCAGCGGGCGCGGGGAAACAGATACGCAGTATTTT.

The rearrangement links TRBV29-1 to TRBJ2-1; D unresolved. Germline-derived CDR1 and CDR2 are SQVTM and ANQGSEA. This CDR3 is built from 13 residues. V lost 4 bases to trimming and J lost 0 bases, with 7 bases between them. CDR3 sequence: CSVGVASYNEQFF. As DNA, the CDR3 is TGCAGCGTTGGGGTAGCCTCCTACAATGAGCAGTTCTTC.

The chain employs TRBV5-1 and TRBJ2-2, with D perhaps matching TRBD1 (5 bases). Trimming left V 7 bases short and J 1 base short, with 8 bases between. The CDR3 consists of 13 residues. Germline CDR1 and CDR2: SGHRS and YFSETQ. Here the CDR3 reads CASDGQNTGELFF. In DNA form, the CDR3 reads TGCGCCAGCGACGGACAGAACACCGGGGAGCTGTTTTTT.

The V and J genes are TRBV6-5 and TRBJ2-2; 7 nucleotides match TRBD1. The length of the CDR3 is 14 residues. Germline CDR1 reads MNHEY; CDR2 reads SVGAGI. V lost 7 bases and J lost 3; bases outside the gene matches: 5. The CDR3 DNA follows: TGTGCCAGCATCCTAGACAGGGACACCGGGGAGCTGTTTTTT. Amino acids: CASILDRDTGELFF.